These 9 T cell receptor beta chains came from one sample sequenced in a study of OX40 agonist ivuxolimab in advanced cancers. This table comes from immunoSEQ multiplex PCR, and its TCRdb copy is limited to in-frame clones, with some not included. The sample carries roughly 67,000 clones, 88% recorded once. This material consisted of CD4+ or CD8+ T cells sorted from blood, taken in a trial of the OX40 agonist ivuxolimab. These receptors all stem from an adult with an advanced solid tumor such as melanoma, head and neck, liver or kidney cancer.

The chain carries TRBV4-1 and TRBJ1-6; no clear D. This CDR3 spans 15 amino acids. Germline-derived CDR1 and CDR2 are MGHRA and YSYEKL. Trimming shortened V by 0 bases and J by 5 bases, and 8 bases separated the two germline ends. CDR3 amino acids: CASSQEAVDNSPLHF. Written as DNA, the CDR3 is TGCGCCAGCAGCCAAGAAGCAGTGGATAATTCACCCCTCCACTTT.

V is TRBV6-1 and J is TRBJ1-4; the match to TRBD1 covers 7 bases. CDR1 and CDR2 from the germline V gene are MNHNS and SASEGT. J gave up 0 bases and V 5 bases, and 3 bases lay outside the gene matches. This CDR3 is built from 15 residues. CDR3 region: CASSRDRSTNEKLFF. In DNA form, the CDR3 reads TGTGCCAGCAGTAGGGACAGATCAACTAATGAAAAACTGTTTTTT.

J is TRBJ2-4 and V is TRBV28; D gene ambiguous. The CDR3 contains 15 residues. The germline V gene has CDR1 MDHEN and CDR2 SYDVKM. V dropped 4 bases and J dropped 6 bases, with 16 bases sitting between them. The CDR3 region is CASSSMGYPPNIQYF. Written as DNA, the CDR3 is TGTGCCAGCAGTTCGATGGGGTACCCACCAAACATTCAGTACTTC.

This rearrangement joins TRBV11-3 to TRBJ1-1; D is unresolved. The ends were cut back, 5 bases at V and 6 bases at J, with 10 bases in the middle. Germline-derived CDR1 and CDR2 are SGHNT and YENEEA. This CDR3 spans 12 amino acids. The DNA of the CDR3 is TGTGCCAGCAGCGTTCGGGGATCTGAAGCTTTCTTT. Residues: CASSVRGSEAFF. The whole variable domain, filled in from reference TRBV11-3 and TRBJ1-1, reads EAGVVQSPRYKIIEKKQPVAFWCNPISGHNTLYWYLQNLGQGPELLIRYENEEAVDDSQLPKDRFSAERLKGVDSTLKIQPAELGDSAVYLCASSVRGSEAFFGQGTRLTVV.

The chain couples TRBV7-9 to TRBJ2-3; 13 positions agree with TRBD2. Losses at the gene ends were 7 bases for V and 1 base for J; bases not matched to a gene: 11. Germline values: CDR1 SEHNR, CDR2 FQNEAQ (reference sequence). The CDR3 totals 18 residues. For the CDR3, the DNA is TGTGCCAGCACCAACTTGGGGACTAGCGGGGCCCGCACAGATACGCAGTATTTT. As protein: CASTNLGTSGARTDTQYF.

The table lists this clone with a few counts. The chain has TRBV18 and TRBJ1-2; 8 bases align to TRBD1. Unmatched junction bases numbered 15, after V lost 4 bases and J lost 8 bases. Germline values: CDR1 KGHSH, CDR2 LQKENI. CDR3 size: 16 residues. In DNA form, the CDR3 reads TGTGCCAGCTCACTTCCTCGAGGACAGGGACAGGAAGGCTACACCTTC. As protein: CASSLPRGQGQEGYTF.

This clone occurred once. The chain uses TRBV10-1 and TRBJ1-2, with D possibly matching TRBD1 (5 bases). The CDR3 is 14 residues long. Trimming left V 9 bases short and J 0 bases short, with 14 bases between. Germline V lookup: CDR1 WNHNN, CDR2 SYGVQD (reference sequence). CDR3 nucleotides: TGCGCCAGTCCGGGGGATCTAGCTAACTATGGCTACACCTTC. As protein: CASPGDLANYGYTF.

J is TRBJ2-3 and V is TRBV7-9; D is tentatively TRBD1 or TRBD2 (7 bases each). Germline values: CDR1 SEHNR, CDR2 FQNEAQ (reference sequence). CDR3 length: 15 residues. The V and J ends lost 1 base and 7 bases respectively, with 15 bases between them. The CDR3 bases are TGTGCCAGCAGCTTAGAGGGAGGGGGCGTTAATACGCAGTATTTT. This sequence encodes CASSLEGGGVNTQYF.

V usage is TRBV13 and J usage is TRBJ2-5; no clear D gene. The V and J ends lost 5 bases and 2 bases respectively, with 15 bases between them. Germline V gene lookup returns CDR1 PRHDT and CDR2 FYEKMQ (reference sequence). The CDR3 extends over 15 amino acids. Here the CDR3 reads CASSQRPIGQETQYF. The CDR3 region has the DNA TGTGCCAGCAGCCAAAGGCCTATAGGGCAAGAGACCCAGTACTTC.